This T cell receptor (beta chain) was observed in a study of blood T cell repertoires in COVID-19. CDR3 length: 14 residues. V gave up 2 bases and J gave up 1 base; unmatched junction bases: 1. Germline V gives CDR1 GTSNPN, CDR2 SVGIG (reference sequence). This clone showed up many times. Produced via immunoSEQ multiplex PCR; TCRdb's table is partial and in-frame only. The sample consists of 150,000 or so clones, roughly four fifths of them appearing once. The sequenced material came from peripheral blood. The chain has TRBV30 and TRBJ2-2; 7 positions match TRBD2. The sequence was collected from a human donor in a cohort sampled during active COVID-19. The CDR3 DNA reads as TGTGCCTGGAGTTCTAGCGGGAACACCGGGGAGCTGTTTTTT. Protein: CAWSSSGNTGELFF. Drawing the rest from reference TRBV30 and TRBJ2-2, the complete variable domain is SQTIHQWPATLVQPVGSPLSLECTVEGTSNPNLYWYRQAAGRGLQLLFYSVGIGQISSEVPQNLSASRPQDRQFILSSKKLLLSDSGFYLCAWSSSGNTGELFFGEGSRLTVL.